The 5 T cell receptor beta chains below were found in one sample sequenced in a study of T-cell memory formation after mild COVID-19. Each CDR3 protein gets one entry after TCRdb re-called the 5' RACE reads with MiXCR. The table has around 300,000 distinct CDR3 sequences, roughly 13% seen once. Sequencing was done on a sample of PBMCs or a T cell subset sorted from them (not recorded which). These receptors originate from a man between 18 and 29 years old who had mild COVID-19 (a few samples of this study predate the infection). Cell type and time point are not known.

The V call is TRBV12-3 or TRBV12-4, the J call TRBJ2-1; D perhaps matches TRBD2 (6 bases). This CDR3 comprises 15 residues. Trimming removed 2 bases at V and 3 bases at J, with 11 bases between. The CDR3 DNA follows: TGTGCCAGCAGTTTAAGGCGGGGTCGCTACAATGAGCAGTTCTTC. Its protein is CASSLRRGRYNEQFF.

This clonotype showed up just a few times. The CDR3 DNA follows: TGTGCCAGCGCCCTTGGAACTACTACCGGGGAGCTGTTTTTT. Translated, it gives CASALGTTTGELFF. This chain uses TRBV12-3 or TRBV12-4 with TRBJ2-2; the D is unclear. V lost 8 bases and J lost 5, with 15 bases in between. This CDR3 is 14 amino acids long.

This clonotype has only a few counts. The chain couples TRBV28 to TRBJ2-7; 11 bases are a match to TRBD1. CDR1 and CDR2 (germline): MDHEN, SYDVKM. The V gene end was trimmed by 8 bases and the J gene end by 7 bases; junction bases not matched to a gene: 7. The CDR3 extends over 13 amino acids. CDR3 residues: CASALDRGREQYV. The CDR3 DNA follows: TGTGCCAGCGCTCTGGACAGGGGGCGTGAGCAGTACGTC.

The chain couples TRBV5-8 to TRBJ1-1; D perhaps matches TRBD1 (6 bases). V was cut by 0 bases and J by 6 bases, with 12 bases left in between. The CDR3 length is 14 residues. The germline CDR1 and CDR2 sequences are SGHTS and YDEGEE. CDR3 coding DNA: TGTGCCAGCAGCTTGGGGCCACAGGGTGCTGAAGCTTTCTTT. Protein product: CASSLGPQGAEAFF.

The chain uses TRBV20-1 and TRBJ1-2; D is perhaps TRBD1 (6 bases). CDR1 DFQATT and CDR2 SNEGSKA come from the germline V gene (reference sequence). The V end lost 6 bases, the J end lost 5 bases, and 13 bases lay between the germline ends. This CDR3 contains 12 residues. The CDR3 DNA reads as TGCAGTGCGGCGGGACAAACGTATGGCTACACCTTC. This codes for CSAAGQTYGYTF.